This entry concerns a single T cell receptor (beta chain). RNA in amounts of about 0.45 to 1 ug was reverse transcribed with random hexamers. The TCR beta CDR3 was amplified by immunoSEQ multiplex PCR across 54 Vbeta, 13 Jbeta. TCRdb reprocessed the immunoSEQ multiplex PCR reads via MiXCR and lists one record per CDR3 protein. Among over 80,000 distinct CDR3 sequences listed, approximately 92% were seen once. This sample is part of a study of CD8 T cells in Susac syndrome. Sequencing of TCR beta, carried out with a high-throughput approach, was applied to CD8+ and CD4+ T cells from the blood. CDR1 and CDR2 from the germline V gene are MDHEN and SYDVKM. Trimming cost V 3 bases and J 4 bases, with 22 bases left between them. This CDR3 contains 17 residues.

The chain employs TRBV28 and TRBJ2-7, with TRBD2 as a possible D gene (6 bases). This TCR derives from a human donor in good health. Sequencing used CD8+ T cells from PBMCs. The CDR3, as DNA: TGTGCCAGCAGTTTTCCCCCACTGGGGCGGGGATGGTACGAGCAGTACTTC. The encoded protein is CASSFPPLGRGWYEQYF.